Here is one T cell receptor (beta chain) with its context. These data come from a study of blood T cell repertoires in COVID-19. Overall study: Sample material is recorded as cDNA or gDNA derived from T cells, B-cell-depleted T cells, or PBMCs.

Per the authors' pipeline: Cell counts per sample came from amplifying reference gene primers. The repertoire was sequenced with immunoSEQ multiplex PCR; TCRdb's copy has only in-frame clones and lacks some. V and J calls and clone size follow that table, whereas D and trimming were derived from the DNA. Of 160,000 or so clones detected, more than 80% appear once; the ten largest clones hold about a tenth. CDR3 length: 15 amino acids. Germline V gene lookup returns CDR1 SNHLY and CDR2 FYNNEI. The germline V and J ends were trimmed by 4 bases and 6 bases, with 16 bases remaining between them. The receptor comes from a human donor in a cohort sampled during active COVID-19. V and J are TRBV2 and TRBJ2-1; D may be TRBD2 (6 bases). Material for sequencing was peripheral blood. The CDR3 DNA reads TGTGCCAGCAGTGTGTGGGGGGAGCTAGTCAATGAGCAGTTCTTC. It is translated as CASSVWGELVNEQFF. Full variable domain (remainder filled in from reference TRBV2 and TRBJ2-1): EPEVTQTPSHQVTQMGQEVILRCVPISNHLYFYWYRQILGQKVEFLVSFYNNEISEKSEIFDDQFSVERPDGSNFTLKIRSTKLEDSAMYFCASSVWGELVNEQFFGPGTRLTVL.